One and the same sample provided the 26 T cell receptor beta chains below, sequenced in a study of shared clonotypes between healthy human individuals (dated by TCRdb to the early 2020s). Libraries were built with the immunoSEQ multiplex PCR assay. The table comes from immuneACCESS by way of TCRdb, which keeps in-frame sequences with V and J called. Part of the clones is missing from these tables; in studies checked, under half for an unresolved V gene and the rest for unknown reasons. This sample lists about a million clones; about 80% were detected once. The biggest ten clones account for 1.4% to 1.5% of the sample. The sample consisted of memory CD4+ T cells sorted from blood. The cell subset or site tag for this specimen amounts to: CD45RA-negative fraction. Receptor source: a man aged 18 to 35 in good health.

The rearrangement uses TRBV2 and TRBJ2-2; TRBD1 matches 7 bases. This CDR3 region has 10 residues. The germline V gene encodes CDR1 SNHLY and CDR2 FYNNEI. The ends lost 10 bases at V and 15 bases at J; junction bases unmatched: 8. CDR3: CAIRPGQMFF. CDR3 sequence (DNA): TGTGCCATTCGGCCGGGACAGATGTTTTTT.

This clone was seen just once. Other DNA sequences in this specimen translate into the identical CDR3. The rearrangement uses TRBV4-3 and TRBJ1-6; possibly TRBD1 for D (5 bases). The V and J ends lost 0 bases and 1 base respectively, with 10 bases between them. CDR3 size: 17 residues. Germline V CDR1 and CDR2: LGHNA, YSLEER. This CDR3 reads CASSQERGGSYNSPLHF. The DNA of the CDR3 is TGCGCCAGCAGCCAAGAACGTGGGGGTTCCTATAATTCACCCCTCCACTTT.

The chain is built from TRBV2 and TRBJ1-6; D not certain. Between the trimmed V and J ends, which lost 7 bases and 0 bases, there was a span of 7 bases. CDR1 is SNHLY and CDR2 is FYNNEI in the germline V gene. The CDR3 runs 14 residues. The CDR3: CASKGSSYNSPLHF. The DNA of the CDR3 is TGTGCCAGCAAGGGTAGCTCCTATAATTCACCCCTCCACTTT.

V is TRBV5-5 and J is TRBJ1-4; D possibly corresponds to TRBD1 (5 bases). The CDR3 totals 13 residues. The V and J ends lost 2 bases and 5 bases respectively, with 7 bases between them. CDR1 is SGHKS and CDR2 is YYEKEE in the germline V gene (reference sequence). The CDR3 protein is CASSLGVNEKLFF. DNA of the CDR3: TGTGCCAGCAGCTTAGGGGTAAATGAAAAACTGTTTTTT.

Comment on this clone: This CDR3 is also generated by other DNA sequences in the sample. This CDR3 reads CSVEASSGNTIYF. In DNA form, the CDR3 reads TGCAGCGTTGAGGCAAGCTCTGGAAACACCATATATTTT. This sequence joins TRBV29-1 and TRBJ1-3; D gene ambiguous. Trimming shortened V by 3 bases and J by 0 bases, and 6 bases separated the two germline ends. The CDR3 covers 13 residues. Germline V gives CDR1 SQVTM, CDR2 ANQGSEA.

V usage is TRBV4-1 and J usage is TRBJ1-6; D is undetermined. The V end was cut by 1 base, the J end by 5 bases, with 9 bases between. Per germline, CDR1 MGHRA and CDR2 YSYEKL. The CDR3 has 15 residues. This CDR3 reads CASSQGGTNNSPLHF. CDR3 nucleotide sequence: TGCGCCAGCAGCCAAGGGGGTACTAATAATTCACCCCTCCACTTT.

The chain has TRBV10-3 and TRBJ2-1, with D perhaps matching TRBD1 (5 bases). Germline CDR1 is ENHRY and CDR2 is SYGVKD. Trimming cost V 0 bases and J 6 bases, with 15 bases left between them. The CDR3 contains 16 residues. CDR3 in DNA: TGTGCCATCAGTGAGTCGATTGGACAAGTGGGCAATGAGCAGTTCTTC. Residues: CAISESIGQVGNEQFF.

The chain employs TRBV2 and TRBJ2-5, with 9 bases lining up with TRBD2. J lost 1 base, V lost 8 bases, and 11 bases had no gene match. Germline V CDR1 and CDR2: SNHLY, FYNNEI. This CDR3 spans 16 amino acids. As DNA, the CDR3 is TGTGCCAGCGGCGGTAGCGGGAGTGGGGTCCAAGAGACCCAGTACTTC. Translating it yields CASGGSGSGVQETQYF.

This clone appeared a single time. The rearrangement uses TRBV5-5 and TRBJ1-1; no clear D gene. This CDR3 contains 12 residues. Trimming took 5 bases from V and 2 from J, leaving 7 bases between them. CDR1 and CDR2 (germline): SGHKS, YYEKEE (reference sequence). CDR3: CASSLLNTEAFF. The CDR3 coding sequence is TGTGCCAGCAGTTTATTAAACACTGAAGCTTTCTTT.

In this sample, this clone turned up a few times. J is TRBJ1-6 and V is TRBV19; D unclear. V lost 10 bases to trimming and J lost 8 bases, with 15 bases between them. Germline CDR1 is LNHDA and CDR2 is SQIVND (reference sequence). This CDR3 is built from 13 residues. This CDR3 reads CATSGSIHSPLHF. CDR3 DNA: TGTGCCACAAGTGGCAGCATACATTCACCCCTCCACTTT.

This sequence joins TRBV5-1 and TRBJ1-1; 8 bases are a match to TRBD1. The CDR3 spans 15 residues. V gave up 1 base and J gave up 1 base; unmatched junction bases: 3. Germline values: CDR1 SGHRS, CDR2 YFSETQ. CDR3: CASSLSGTGNTEAFF. CDR3 nucleotides: TGCGCCAGCAGCTTGTCTGGGACAGGGAACACTGAAGCTTTCTTT.

The chain uses TRBV4-1 and TRBJ2-7; 11 bases map to TRBD2. This CDR3 comprises 17 residues. CDR1 and CDR2 from the germline V gene are MGHRA and YSYEKL. V was clipped by 0 bases and J by 6 bases; unmatched bases: 10. CDR3 loop: CASSQDTIAGGLLEQYF. The CDR3 nucleotides read TGCGCCAGCAGCCAAGATACGATAGCGGGAGGGCTGCTCGAGCAGTACTTC.

The chain combines TRBV11-2 with TRBJ2-3; D is unresolved. Trimming took off 0 bases at V and 2 bases at J, with 9 bases between the two ends. This CDR3 comprises 15 residues. The germline CDR1 and CDR2 sequences are SGHAT and FQNNGV. CDR3 nucleotide sequence: TGTGCCAGCAGCTTAGATTTGGTCATCACAGATACGCAGTATTTT. The encoded protein is CASSLDLVITDTQYF. The full variable domain, in which reference TRBV11-2 and TRBJ2-3 provide the parts outside the CDR3, is EAGVAQSPRYKIIEKRQSVAFWCNPISGHATLYWYQQILGQGPKLLIQFQNNGVVDDSQLPKDRFSAERLKGVDSTLKIQPAKLEDSAVYLCASSLDLVITDTQYFGPGTRLTVL.

The chain uses TRBV5-1 and TRBJ2-3; TRBD2 matches 7 bases. The CDR3 is made up of 15 amino acids. V lost 5 bases and J lost 1; bases outside the gene matches: 7. CDR1 and CDR2 from the germline V gene are SGHRS and YFSETQ. In DNA, the CDR3 is TGCGCCAGCAGGTATGAGCGGGGACGCACAGATACGCAGTATTTT. Its protein product is CASRYERGRTDTQYF. Complete variable domain (other parts from reference TRBV5-1 and TRBJ2-3): KAGVTQTPRYLIKTRGQQVTLSCSPISGHRSVSWYQQTPGQGLQFLFEYFSETQRNKGNFPGRFSGRQFSNSRSEMNVSTLELGDSALYLCASRYERGRTDTQYFGPGTRLTVL.

The chain links TRBV6-1 to TRBJ1-2; tentative D call: TRBD1 (6 bases). The CDR3 loop spans 13 amino acids. The germline CDR1 and CDR2 sequences are MNHNS and SASEGT. Trimming shortened V by 10 bases and J by 7 bases, and 19 bases separated the two germline ends. The chain's CDR3 is CAIYWGAGSGYTF. CDR3 bases: TGTGCCATCTACTGGGGGGCTGGTAGTGGCTACACCTTC.

V is TRBV7-2 and J is TRBJ2-7; 7 positions match TRBD2. The CDR3 has 15 residues. The V segment lost 5 bases and the J segment 3 bases; nucleotides outside the gene matches: 10. CDR1 is SGHTA and CDR2 is FQGNSA in the germline V gene. The CDR3 region is CASSLLADGYYEQYF. CDR3 coding DNA: TGTGCCAGCAGCCTGCTAGCGGATGGCTACTACGAGCAGTACTTC.

V is TRBV7-2 and J is TRBJ2-7; no firm D call. Trimming took off 5 bases at V and 0 bases at J, with 14 bases between the two ends. The CDR3 totals 15 residues. Germline CDR1 SGHTA, CDR2 FQGNSA. CDR3 protein: CASSASRLSSYEQYF. CDR3 nucleotide sequence: TGTGCCAGCAGCGCAAGCCGGTTAAGCTCCTACGAGCAGTACTTC.

This clone came up many times. The V and J genes are TRBV20-1 and TRBJ2-3; 8 bases line up with TRBD1. V was pared by 7 bases and J by 10 bases, with 7 bases of the junction left unmatched. This CDR3 region has 11 residues. CDR1 DFQATT and CDR2 SNEGSKA come from the germline V gene (reference sequence). The CDR3 loop is CSGLQGGAQYF. The CDR3 coding sequence is TGCAGTGGCCTACAGGGGGGCGCGCAGTATTTT.

This chain links TRBV29-1 with TRBJ2-7; 8 nucleotides align to TRBD1. After removal of 7 bases from V and 1 base from J, the junction contained 9 bases not matched to a gene. Germline values: CDR1 SQVTM, CDR2 ANQGSEA. The CDR3 extends over 14 amino acids. Written as DNA, the CDR3 is TGCAGCGCCTCTCCGGGGACAGGATCCTACGAGCAGTACTTC. Its protein product is CSASPGTGSYEQYF.

This clone has a single count. This chain joins TRBV21-1 and TRBJ2-5. TRBV21-1 is classified as a pseudogene. The CDR3 is 10 amino acids. CDR3 sequence reads: CASERETQYF. CDR3 DNA sequence: TGTGCCAGCGAACGAGAGACCCAGTACTTC.

This sequence joins TRBV7-9 and TRBJ1-1; TRBD1 is a possible D gene (6 bases). V was trimmed by 3 bases and J by 4 bases, leaving 15 bases between them. Germline assignment: CDR1 SEHNR and CDR2 FQNEAQ (reference sequence). The CDR3 runs to 15 residues. The CDR3 region is CASSLYLGAGTEAFF. In nucleotides, the CDR3 is TGTGCCAGCAGCTTGTATCTGGGGGCGGGCACTGAAGCTTTCTTT.

The V and J genes are TRBV6-5 and TRBJ1-2; possibly TRBD1 for D (5 bases). The CDR3 extends over 15 amino acids. The V gene lost 4 bases and the J gene lost 3 bases, with 15 bases spanning the gap. Germline-derived CDR1 and CDR2 are MNHEY and SVGAGI. The CDR3 sequence: CASSSFGGTYYGYTF. The CDR3 DNA sequence: TGTGCCAGCAGTTCTTTCGGGGGGACCTACTATGGCTACACCTTC.

This clone occurred many times. This chain connects TRBV11-3 to TRBJ2-1; 9 bases align to TRBD1. Germline V lookup: CDR1 SGHNT, CDR2 YENEEA. J lost 2 bases, V lost 3 bases, and 2 bases had no gene match. The length of the CDR3 is 15 residues. The CDR3 region is CASSFGTGTYNEQFF. The CDR3, as DNA: TGTGCCAGCAGCTTTGGGACAGGGACCTACAATGAGCAGTTCTTC.

This chain joins TRBV14 and TRBJ2-2; no clear D gene. Germline V lookup: CDR1 SGHDN, CDR2 FVKESK. The CDR3 totals 19 residues. V shed 0 bases and J shed 3 bases, with 20 bases lying between them. The CDR3 nucleotides are TGTGCCAGCAGCCAAGATCGGCTGGGTTTCTTTTGGGACACCGGGGAGCTGTTTTTT. As protein: CASSQDRLGFFWDTGELFF.

This chain uses TRBV6-1 with TRBJ1-2; 7 nucleotides line up with TRBD1. CDR1 is MNHNS and CDR2 is SASEGT in the germline V gene. J lost 2 bases, V lost 2 bases, and 5 bases had no gene match. The CDR3 runs 15 residues. Here the CDR3 DNA reads TGTGCCAGCAGTGAACAGACAGGGAGCAACTATGGCTACACCTTC. Amino acid sequence: CASSEQTGSNYGYTF.

This clone was found once. A much larger clone sits a single nucleotide away, making a read error possible. V is TRBV11-2 and J is TRBJ1-1; D uncertain. From germline, CDR1 is SGHAT and CDR2 FQNNGV. This CDR3 is 13 amino acids long. V lost 3 bases and J 1 base, leaving 6 bases between the germline ends. The CDR3 bases are TGTGCCAGCAGCTTTCCAGGGAACACTGAAGCTTTCTTT. Translated: CASSFPGNTEAFF.